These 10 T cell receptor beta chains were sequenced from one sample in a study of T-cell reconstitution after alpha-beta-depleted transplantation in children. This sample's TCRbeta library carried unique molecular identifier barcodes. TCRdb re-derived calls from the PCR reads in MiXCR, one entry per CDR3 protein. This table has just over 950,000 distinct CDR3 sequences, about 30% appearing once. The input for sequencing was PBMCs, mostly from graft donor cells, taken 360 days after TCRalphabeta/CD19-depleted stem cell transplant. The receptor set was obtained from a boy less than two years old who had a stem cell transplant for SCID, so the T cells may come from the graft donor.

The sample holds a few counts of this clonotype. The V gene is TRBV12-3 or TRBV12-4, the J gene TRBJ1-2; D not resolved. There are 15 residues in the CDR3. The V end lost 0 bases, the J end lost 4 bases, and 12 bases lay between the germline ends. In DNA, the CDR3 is TGTGCCAGCAGTTTAGCGTCAAAGGTACTCTATGGCTACACCTTC. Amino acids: CASSLASKVLYGYTF.

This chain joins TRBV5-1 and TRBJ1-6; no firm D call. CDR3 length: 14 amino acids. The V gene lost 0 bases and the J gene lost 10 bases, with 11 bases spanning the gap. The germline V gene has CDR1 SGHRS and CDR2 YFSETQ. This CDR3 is CASSLGGDRSPLHF. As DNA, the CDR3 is TGCGCCAGCAGCTTGGGTGGGGATCGCTCACCCCTCCACTTT. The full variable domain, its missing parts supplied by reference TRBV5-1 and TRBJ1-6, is KAGVTQTPRYLIKTRGQQVTLSCSPISGHRSVSWYQQTPGQGLQFLFEYFSETQRNKGNFPGRFSGRQFSNSRSEMNVSTLELGDSALYLCASSLGGDRSPLHFGNGTRLTVT.

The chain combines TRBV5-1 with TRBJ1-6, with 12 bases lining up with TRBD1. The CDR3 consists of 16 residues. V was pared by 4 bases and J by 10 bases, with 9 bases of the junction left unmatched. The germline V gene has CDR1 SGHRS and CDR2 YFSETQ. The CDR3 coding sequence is TGCGCCAGCAGCCGGGGACAGGGGGCGCGAGACTCACCCCTCCACTTT. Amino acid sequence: CASSRGQGARDSPLHF. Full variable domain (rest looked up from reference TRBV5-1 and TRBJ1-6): KAGVTQTPRYLIKTRGQQVTLSCSPISGHRSVSWYQQTPGQGLQFLFEYFSETQRNKGNFPGRFSGRQFSNSRSEMNVSTLELGDSALYLCASSRGQGARDSPLHFGNGTRLTVT.

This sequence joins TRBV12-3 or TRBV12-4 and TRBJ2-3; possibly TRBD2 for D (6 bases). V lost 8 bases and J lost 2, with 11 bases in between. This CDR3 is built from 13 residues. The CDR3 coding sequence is TGTGCCAGCCGGGACTCACACACAGATACGCAGTATTTT. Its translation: CASRDSHTDTQYF.

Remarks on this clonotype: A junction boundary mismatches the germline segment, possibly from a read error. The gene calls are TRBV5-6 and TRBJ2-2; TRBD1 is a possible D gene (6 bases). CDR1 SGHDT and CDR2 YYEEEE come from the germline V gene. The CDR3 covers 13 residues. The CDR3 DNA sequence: TGTGCCAGCAGCCGAAGGGACACCGGGGAGCTGGTTTTT. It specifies CASSRRDTGELVF.

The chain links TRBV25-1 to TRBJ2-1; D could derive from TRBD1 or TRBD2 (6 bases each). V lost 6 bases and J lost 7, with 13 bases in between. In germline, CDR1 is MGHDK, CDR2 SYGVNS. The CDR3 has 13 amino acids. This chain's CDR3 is CASRSVGGNEQFF. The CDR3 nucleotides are TGTGCCAGCAGGTCGGTAGGGGGGAATGAGCAGTTCTTC.

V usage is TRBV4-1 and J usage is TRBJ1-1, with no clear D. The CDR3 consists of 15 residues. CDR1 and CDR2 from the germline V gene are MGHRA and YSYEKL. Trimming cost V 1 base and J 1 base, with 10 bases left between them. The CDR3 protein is CASSQVKARNTEAFF. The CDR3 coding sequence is TGCGCCAGCAGCCAAGTAAAGGCCAGGAACACTGAAGCTTTCTTT.

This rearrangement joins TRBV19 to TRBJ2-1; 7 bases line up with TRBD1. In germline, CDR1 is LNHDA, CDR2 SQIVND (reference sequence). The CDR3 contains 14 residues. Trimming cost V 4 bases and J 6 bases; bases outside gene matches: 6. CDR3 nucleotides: TGTGCCAGTAGTACCCGGACAGGAGGCAATGAGCAGTTCTTC. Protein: CASSTRTGGNEQFF. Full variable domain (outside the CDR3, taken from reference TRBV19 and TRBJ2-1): DGGITQSPKYLFRKEGQNVTLSCEQNLNHDAMYWYRQDPGQGLRLIYYSQIVNDFQKGDIAEGYSVSREKKESFPLTVTSAQKNPTAFYLCASSTRTGGNEQFFGPGTRLTVL.

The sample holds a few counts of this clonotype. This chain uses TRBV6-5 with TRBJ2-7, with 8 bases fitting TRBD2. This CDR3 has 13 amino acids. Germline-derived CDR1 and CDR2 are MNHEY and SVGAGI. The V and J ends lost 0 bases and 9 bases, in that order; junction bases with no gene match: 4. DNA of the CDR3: TGTGCCAGCAGTTACTCAGTCGGGAGGGCGCAGTACTTC. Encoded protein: CASSYSVGRAQYF.

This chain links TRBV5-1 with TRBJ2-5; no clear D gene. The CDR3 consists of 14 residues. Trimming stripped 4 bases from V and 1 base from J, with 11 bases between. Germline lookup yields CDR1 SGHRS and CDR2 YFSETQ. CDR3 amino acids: CASSPRPSQETQYF. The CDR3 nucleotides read TGCGCCAGCAGCCCAAGACCGTCCCAAGAGACCCAGTACTTC.